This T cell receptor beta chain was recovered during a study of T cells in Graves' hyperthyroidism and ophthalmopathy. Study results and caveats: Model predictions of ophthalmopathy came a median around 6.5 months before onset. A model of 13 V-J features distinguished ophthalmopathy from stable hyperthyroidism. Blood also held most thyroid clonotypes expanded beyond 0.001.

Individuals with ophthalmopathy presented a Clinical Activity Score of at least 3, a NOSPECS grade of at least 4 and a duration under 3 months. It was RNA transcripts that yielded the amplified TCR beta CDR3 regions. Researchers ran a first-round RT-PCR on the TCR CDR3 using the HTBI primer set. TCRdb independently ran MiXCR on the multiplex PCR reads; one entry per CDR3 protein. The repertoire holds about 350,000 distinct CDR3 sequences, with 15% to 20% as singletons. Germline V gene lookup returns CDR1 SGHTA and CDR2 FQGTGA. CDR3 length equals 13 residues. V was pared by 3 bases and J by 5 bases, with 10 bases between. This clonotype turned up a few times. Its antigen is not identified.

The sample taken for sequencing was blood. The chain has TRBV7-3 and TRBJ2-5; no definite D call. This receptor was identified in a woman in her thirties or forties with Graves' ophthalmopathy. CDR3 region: CASSFSPGETQYF. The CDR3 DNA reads TGTGCCAGCAGCTTTTCCCCCGGGGAGACCCAGTACTTC. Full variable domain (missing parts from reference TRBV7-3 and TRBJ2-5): GAGVSQTPSNKVTEKGKYVELRCDPISGHTALYWYRQSLGQGPEFLIYFQGTGAADDSGLPNDRFFAVRPEGSVSTLKIQRTERGDSAVYLCASSFSPGETQYFGPGTRLLVL.